What follows are 21 T cell receptor beta chains derived from one specimen sequenced in a study of T-cell memory formation after mild COVID-19. Using its own MiXCR run on the 5' RACE reads, TCRdb lists one record per CDR3 protein. This sample yields 340,000 or so distinct CDR3 sequences, of which 13% are seen a single time; about 21% belongs to the top ten. The sample comprised PBMCs or a T cell subset sorted from them (not recorded which). The receptors stem from a man younger than 35 who had mild COVID-19 (a few samples of this study predate the infection). Cell type and time point are not known.

This rearrangement joins TRBV6-5 to TRBJ1-1; D unclear. This CDR3 has 13 amino acids. Germline CDR1 MNHEY, CDR2 SVGAGI. The V gene lost 5 bases and the J gene lost 0 bases, with 7 bases spanning the gap. Here the CDR3 DNA reads TGTGCCAGCAGTCTTTACATGAACACTGAAGCTTTCTTT. Its translation is CASSLYMNTEAFF.

This clonotype has more than one count but fewer than ten. The rearrangement uses TRBV6-4 and TRBJ1-1, with a possible D match to TRBD1 (5 bases). The CDR3 spans 14 residues. Germline V gives CDR1 MRHNA, CDR2 SNTAGT. V was pared by 2 bases and J by 0 bases, with 7 bases between. In nucleotides, the CDR3 is TGTGCCAGCAGTGACGGGGGTATGAACACTGAAGCTTTCTTT. Translation: CASSDGGMNTEAFF.

V is TRBV10-3 and J is TRBJ1-3, with D perhaps TRBD1 (5 bases). Germline assignment: CDR1 ENHRY and CDR2 SYGVKD. Trimming removed 6 bases from V and 4 bases from J, with 10 bases in between. The CDR3 has 13 residues. The CDR3 reads CAIREQAGNTIYF. In DNA form, the CDR3 reads TGTGCCATCAGGGAACAGGCGGGAAACACCATATATTTT.

This clonotype was counted only a few times. The J gene is TRBJ2-1, the V gene TRBV7-3; D possibly corresponds to TRBD1 (6 bases). CDR3 length: 15 amino acids. CDR1 and CDR2 from the germline V gene are SGHTA and FQGTGA. V was clipped by 2 bases and J by 5 bases, with 13 bases between them. The CDR3 loop reads CASSLGQGGDNEQFF. CDR3 sequence (DNA): TGTGCCAGCAGCTTAGGCCAAGGGGGTGACAATGAGCAGTTCTTC.

This clonotype was seen a few times. The chain is built from TRBV29-1 and TRBJ2-5; D may match TRBD1 or TRBD2 (6 bases each). The germline gives CDR1 SQVTM, CDR2 ANQGSEA. V lost 2 bases to trimming and J lost 4 bases, with 11 bases between them. CDR3 length: 13 amino acids. CDR3 region: CSVERGQTETQYF. The CDR3 region has the DNA TGCAGCGTTGAACGGGGGCAGACAGAGACCCAGTACTTC.

This chain uses TRBV5-1 with TRBJ2-3; D gene uncertain. This CDR3 comprises 15 residues. CDR1 is SGHRS and CDR2 is YFSETQ in the germline V gene. V dropped 4 bases and J dropped 2 bases, with 14 bases sitting between them. The CDR3 loop is CASSPRTGYTDTQYF. CDR3 bases: TGCGCCAGCAGCCCTAGGACGGGCTACACAGATACGCAGTATTTT.

A few counts support this clonotype. The chain joins TRBV7-2 to TRBJ2-7; D may be TRBD1 or TRBD2 (6 bases each). CDR1 and CDR2 from the germline V gene are SGHTA and FQGNSA. Trimming cost V 1 base and J 0 bases, with 10 bases left between them. The CDR3 length is 15 residues. The CDR3 nucleotides are TGTGCCAGCAGCTTAGAAGGAGGGGGCTCCTACGAGCAGTACGTC. The encoded protein is CASSLEGGGSYEQYV.

The chain employs TRBV2 and TRBJ2-7; tentatively, D is TRBD1 (6 bases). Germline-derived CDR1 and CDR2 are SNHLY and FYNNEI. The CDR3 has 14 amino acids. Trimming stripped 3 bases from V and 5 bases from J, with 14 bases between. The CDR3 sequence is CASSDPGERNEQYF. The CDR3 region has the DNA TGTGCCAGCAGTGACCCAGGGGAGCGAAACGAGCAGTACTTC.

The sample holds a few counts of this clonotype. V and J are TRBV19 and TRBJ2-2; possibly TRBD2 for D (6 bases). Deletions cut 9 bases from V and 5 bases from J, with 22 bases between. CDR1 and CDR2 from the germline V gene are LNHDA and SQIVND (reference sequence). The CDR3 is 16 residues long. Here the CDR3 reads CASHTLRRGVTGELFF. CDR3 in DNA: TGTGCCAGCCACACCCTGAGGCGGGGAGTAACCGGGGAGCTGTTTTTT. The entire variable domain, with the rest obtained from reference TRBV19 and TRBJ2-2, is as follows: DGGITQSPKYLFRKEGQNVTLSCEQNLNHDAMYWYRQDPGQGLRLIYYSQIVNDFQKGDIAEGYSVSREKKESFPLTVTSAQKNPTAFYLCASHTLRRGVTGELFFGEGSRLTVL.

The rearrangement uses TRBV4-1 and TRBJ1-5, with no clear D. The V and J ends lost 0 bases and 5 bases respectively, with 17 bases between them. The length of the CDR3 is 17 residues. CDR1 and CDR2 (germline): MGHRA, YSYEKL. DNA for the CDR3: TGCGCCAGCAGCCAAGATCCTGGAGCCAAAAGAGATCAGCCCCAGCATTTT. It translates to CASSQDPGAKRDQPQHF.

The chain joins TRBV6-5 to TRBJ2-7, with D possibly being TRBD1 (5 bases). Per the germline V gene, CDR1 is MNHEY and CDR2 is SVGAGI. Between the trimmed V and J ends, which lost 6 bases and 4 bases, there was a span of 16 bases. CDR3 size: 14 residues. This CDR3 is CASSNGPGLYEQYF. DNA of the CDR3: TGTGCCAGCAGCAACGGGCCAGGGTTGTACGAGCAGTACTTC.

This clonotype came up a few times. The chain recombines TRBV3-1 with TRBJ1-2; D is uncertain. Germline values: CDR1 LGHDT, CDR2 YNNKEL (reference sequence). The ends were cut back, 4 bases at V and 14 bases at J, with 14 bases in the middle. This CDR3 has 11 amino acids. CDR3 sequence reads: CASSRGSHGTF. The CDR3 nucleotides are TGTGCCAGCAGCCGCGGTTCTCATGGGACCTTC.

The CDR3 nucleotides read TGCGCCAGCAGCTTAGGACTAGCGGGGGGGACCTACAATGAGCAGTTCTTC. It codes for CASSLGLAGGTYNEQFF. The chain uses TRBV5-1 and TRBJ2-1, with TRBD2 matching over 15 bases. Germline CDR1 and CDR2: SGHRS and YFSETQ. This CDR3 is built from 17 residues. V dropped 2 bases and J dropped 2; count of bases not matched to a gene: 2.

The rearrangement links TRBV5-1 to TRBJ2-3, with TRBD1 matching 11 bases. The V segment lost 3 bases and the J segment 4 bases; nucleotides outside the gene matches: 7. Looked up from germline, CDR1 is SGHRS and CDR2 is YFSETQ. The CDR3 consists of 16 residues. In nucleotides, the CDR3 is TGCGCCAGCAGCTACCCCGGGACAGGGGGACCAGATACGCAGTATTTT. This translates into CASSYPGTGGPDTQYF.

In DNA, the CDR3 is TGTGCCAGCAGCCTCCAGGGGCGCCATGGCTACACCTTC. Encoded protein: CASSLQGRHGYTF. The chain has TRBV3-1 and TRBJ1-2; possibly TRBD1 for D (6 bases). Trimming removed 4 bases at V and 6 bases at J, with 12 bases between. The CDR3 extends over 13 amino acids. Germline assignment: CDR1 LGHDT and CDR2 YNNKEL (reference sequence).

V and J are TRBV29-1 and TRBJ2-3; D is undetermined. The CDR3 has 14 residues. Germline V gene data show CDR1 as SQVTM and CDR2 as ANQGSEA. Trimming took off 6 bases at V and 0 bases at J, with 13 bases between the two ends. The CDR3 DNA follows: TGCAGCGTGGCAATCGGGTTTAGCACAGATACGCAGTATTTT. This codes for CSVAIGFSTDTQYF.

This clonotype was counted at least ten times. The rearrangement joins TRBV7-3 to TRBJ2-1; D perhaps matches TRBD2 (5 bases). Germline CDR1 reads SGHTA; CDR2 reads FQGTGA. V was clipped by 5 bases and J by 7 bases, with 12 bases between them. This CDR3 contains 13 residues. The CDR3 coding sequence is TGTGCCAGCAGCCTCACTCGGGGAAATGAGCAGTTCTTC. Translated, it gives CASSLTRGNEQFF.

This clonotype was recorded a few times. The chain carries TRBV7-2 and TRBJ1-6; D gene unclear. Germline V gene lookup returns CDR1 SGHTA and CDR2 FQGNSA. With 5 bases removed from V and 6 bases from J, the gap between germline ends came to 8 bases. CDR3 size: 13 residues. CDR3 sequence: CASSVQANSPLHF. The DNA for the CDR3 is TGTGCCAGCAGCGTGCAGGCTAATTCACCCCTCCACTTT. Variable domain in full (rest from reference TRBV7-2 and TRBJ1-6): GAGVSQSPSNKVTEKGKDVELRCDPISGHTALYWYRQSLGQGLEFLIYFQGNSAPDKSGLPSDRFSAERTGGSVSTLTIQRTQQEDSAVYLCASSVQANSPLHFGNGTRLTVT.

This clonotype has more than one count but fewer than ten. The rearrangement joins TRBV4-1 to TRBJ2-7, with D perhaps TRBD1 or TRBD2 (5 bases each). The germline CDR1 and CDR2 sequences are MGHRA and YSYEKL. V was cut by 4 bases and J by 3 bases, with 13 bases left in between. The CDR3 is 14 residues long. CDR3: CASSRGTDDYEQYV. The CDR3 nucleotides read TGCGCCAGCAGCCGAGGGACCGACGACTACGAGCAGTACGTC.

The rearrangement links TRBV5-6 to TRBJ1-6; 7 positions agree with TRBD1. CDR3 length: 15 residues. Trimming took 0 bases from V and 10 from J; bases not matched to a gene: 7. The germline V gene encodes CDR1 SGHDT and CDR2 YYEEEE. CDR3 amino acids: CASSLVGGQNSPLHF. CDR3 bases: TGTGCCAGCAGCTTGGTAGGGGGACAGAACTCACCCCTCCACTTT.

The chain has TRBV5-6 and TRBJ1-5, with D possibly TRBD1 on 5 matching bases. CDR1 is SGHDT, CDR2 YYEEEE, per germline. Between the trimmed V and J ends, which lost 0 bases and 7 bases, there was a span of 11 bases. The CDR3 runs to 14 residues. CDR3: CASSLGQREQPQHF. DNA of the CDR3: TGTGCCAGCAGCTTGGGACAGCGAGAACAGCCCCAGCATTTT. Combining the CDR3 with reference TRBV5-6 and TRBJ1-5 gives the whole variable domain DAGVTQSPTHLIKTRGQQVTLRCSPKSGHDTVSWYQQALGQGPQFIFQYYEEEERQRGNFPDRFSGHQFPNYSSELNVNALLLGDSALYLCASSLGQREQPQHFGDGTRLSIL.